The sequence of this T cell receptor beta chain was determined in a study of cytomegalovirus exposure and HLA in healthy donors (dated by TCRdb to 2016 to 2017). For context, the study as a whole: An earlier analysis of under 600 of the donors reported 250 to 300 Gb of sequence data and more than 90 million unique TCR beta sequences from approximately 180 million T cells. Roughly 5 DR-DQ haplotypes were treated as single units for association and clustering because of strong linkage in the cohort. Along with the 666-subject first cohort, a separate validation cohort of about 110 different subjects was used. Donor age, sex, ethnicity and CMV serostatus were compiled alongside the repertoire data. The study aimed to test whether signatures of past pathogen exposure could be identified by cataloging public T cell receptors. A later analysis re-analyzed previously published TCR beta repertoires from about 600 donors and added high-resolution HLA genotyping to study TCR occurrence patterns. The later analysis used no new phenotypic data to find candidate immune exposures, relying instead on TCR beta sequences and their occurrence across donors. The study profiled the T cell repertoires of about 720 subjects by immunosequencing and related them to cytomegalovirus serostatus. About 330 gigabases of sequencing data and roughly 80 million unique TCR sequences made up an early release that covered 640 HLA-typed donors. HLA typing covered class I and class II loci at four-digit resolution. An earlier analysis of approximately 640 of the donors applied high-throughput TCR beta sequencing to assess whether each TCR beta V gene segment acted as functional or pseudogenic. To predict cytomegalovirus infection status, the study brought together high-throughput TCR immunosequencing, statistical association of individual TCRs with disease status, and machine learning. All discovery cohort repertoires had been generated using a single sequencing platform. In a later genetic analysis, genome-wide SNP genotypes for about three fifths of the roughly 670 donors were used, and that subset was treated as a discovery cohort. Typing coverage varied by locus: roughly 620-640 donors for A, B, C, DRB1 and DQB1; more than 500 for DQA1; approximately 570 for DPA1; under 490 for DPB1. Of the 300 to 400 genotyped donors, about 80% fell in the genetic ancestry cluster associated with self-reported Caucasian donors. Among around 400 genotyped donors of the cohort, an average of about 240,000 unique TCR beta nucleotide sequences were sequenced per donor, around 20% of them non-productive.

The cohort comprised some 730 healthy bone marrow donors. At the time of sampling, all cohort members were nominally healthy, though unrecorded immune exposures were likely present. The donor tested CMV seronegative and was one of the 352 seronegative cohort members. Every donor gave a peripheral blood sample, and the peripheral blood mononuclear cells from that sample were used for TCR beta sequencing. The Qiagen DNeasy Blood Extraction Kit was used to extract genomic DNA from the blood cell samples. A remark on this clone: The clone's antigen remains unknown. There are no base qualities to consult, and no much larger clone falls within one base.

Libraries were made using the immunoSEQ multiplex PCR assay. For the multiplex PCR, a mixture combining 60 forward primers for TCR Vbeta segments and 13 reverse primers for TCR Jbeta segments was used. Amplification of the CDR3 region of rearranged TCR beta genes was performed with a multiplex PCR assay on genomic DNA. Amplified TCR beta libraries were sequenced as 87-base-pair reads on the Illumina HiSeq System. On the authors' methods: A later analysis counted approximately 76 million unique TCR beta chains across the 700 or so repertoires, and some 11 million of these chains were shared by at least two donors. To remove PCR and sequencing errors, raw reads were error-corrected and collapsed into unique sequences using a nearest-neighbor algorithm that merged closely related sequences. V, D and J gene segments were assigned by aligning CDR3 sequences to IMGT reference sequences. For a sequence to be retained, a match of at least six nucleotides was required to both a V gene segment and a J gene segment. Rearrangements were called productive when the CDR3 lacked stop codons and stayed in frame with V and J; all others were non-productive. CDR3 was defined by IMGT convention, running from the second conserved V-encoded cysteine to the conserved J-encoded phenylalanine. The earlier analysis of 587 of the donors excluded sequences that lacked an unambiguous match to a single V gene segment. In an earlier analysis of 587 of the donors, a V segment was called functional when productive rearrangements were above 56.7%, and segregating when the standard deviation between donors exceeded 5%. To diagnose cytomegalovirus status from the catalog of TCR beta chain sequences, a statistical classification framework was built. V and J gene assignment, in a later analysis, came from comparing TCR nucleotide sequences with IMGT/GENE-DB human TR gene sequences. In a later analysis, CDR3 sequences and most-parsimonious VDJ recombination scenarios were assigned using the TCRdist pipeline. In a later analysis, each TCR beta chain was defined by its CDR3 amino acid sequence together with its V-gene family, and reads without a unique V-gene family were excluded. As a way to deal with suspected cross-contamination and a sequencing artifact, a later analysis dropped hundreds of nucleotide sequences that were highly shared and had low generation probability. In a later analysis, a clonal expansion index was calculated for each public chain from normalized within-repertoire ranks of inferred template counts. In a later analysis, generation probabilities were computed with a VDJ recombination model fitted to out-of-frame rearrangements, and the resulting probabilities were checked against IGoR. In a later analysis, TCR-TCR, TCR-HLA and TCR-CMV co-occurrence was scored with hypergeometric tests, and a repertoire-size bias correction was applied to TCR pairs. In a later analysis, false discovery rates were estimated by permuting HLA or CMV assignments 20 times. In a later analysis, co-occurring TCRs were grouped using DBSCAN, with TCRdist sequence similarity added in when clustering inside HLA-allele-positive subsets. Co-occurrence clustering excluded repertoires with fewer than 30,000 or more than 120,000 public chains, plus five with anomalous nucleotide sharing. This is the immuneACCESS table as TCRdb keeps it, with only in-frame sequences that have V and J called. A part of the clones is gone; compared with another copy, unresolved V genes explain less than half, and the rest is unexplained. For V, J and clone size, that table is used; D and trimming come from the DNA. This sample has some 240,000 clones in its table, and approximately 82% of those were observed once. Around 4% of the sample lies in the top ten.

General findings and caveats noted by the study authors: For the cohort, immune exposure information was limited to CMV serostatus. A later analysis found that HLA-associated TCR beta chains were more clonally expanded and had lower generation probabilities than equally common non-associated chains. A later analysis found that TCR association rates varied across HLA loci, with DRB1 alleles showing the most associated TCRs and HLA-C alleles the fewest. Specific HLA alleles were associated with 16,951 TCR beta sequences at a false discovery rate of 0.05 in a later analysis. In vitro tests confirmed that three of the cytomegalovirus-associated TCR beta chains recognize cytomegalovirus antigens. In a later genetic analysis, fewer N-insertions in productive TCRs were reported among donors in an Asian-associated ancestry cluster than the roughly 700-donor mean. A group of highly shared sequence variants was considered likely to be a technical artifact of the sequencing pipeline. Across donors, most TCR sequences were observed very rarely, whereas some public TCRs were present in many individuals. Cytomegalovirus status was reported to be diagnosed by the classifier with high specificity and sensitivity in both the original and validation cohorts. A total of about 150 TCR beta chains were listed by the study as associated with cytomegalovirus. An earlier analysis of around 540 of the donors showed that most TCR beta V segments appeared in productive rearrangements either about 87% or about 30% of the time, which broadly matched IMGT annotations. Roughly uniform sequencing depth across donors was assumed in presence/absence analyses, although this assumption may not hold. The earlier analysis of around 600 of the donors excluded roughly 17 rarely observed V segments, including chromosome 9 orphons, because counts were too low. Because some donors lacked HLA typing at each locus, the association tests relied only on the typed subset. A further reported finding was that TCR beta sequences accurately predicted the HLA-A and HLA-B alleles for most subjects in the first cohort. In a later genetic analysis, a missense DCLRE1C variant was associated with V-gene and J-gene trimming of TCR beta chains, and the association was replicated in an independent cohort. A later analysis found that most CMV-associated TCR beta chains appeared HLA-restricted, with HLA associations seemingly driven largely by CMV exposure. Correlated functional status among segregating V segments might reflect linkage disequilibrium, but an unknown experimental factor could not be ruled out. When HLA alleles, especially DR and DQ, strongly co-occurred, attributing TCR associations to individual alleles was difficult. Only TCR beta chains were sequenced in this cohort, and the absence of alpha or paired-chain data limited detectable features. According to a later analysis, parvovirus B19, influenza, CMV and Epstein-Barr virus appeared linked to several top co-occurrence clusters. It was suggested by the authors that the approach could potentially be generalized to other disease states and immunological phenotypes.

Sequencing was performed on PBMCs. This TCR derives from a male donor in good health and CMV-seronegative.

The CDR3 protein sequence reads: CASRLTGVFPGELFF. The sequenced DNA is TGTGCCAGCAGATTGACAGGGGTTTTTCCCGGGGAGCTGTTTTTT. The chain links TRBV5-4 with TRBJ2-2, and TRBD1 matches 8 of the central bases. Taken from cysteine to phenylalanine, the CDR3 has 15 residues. The read is trimmed to its CDR3 DNA, 45 bases read in frame from base 1. V ends up 5 bases short and J 6 bases short, with an unmatched junction base count of 9. Per the germline V gene (reference sequence), SGHNT is the CDR1 and YYREEE is the CDR2.